These T cell receptor beta chains were read from a single sample in a study of T-cell reconstitution after alpha-beta-depleted transplantation in children. One entry per CDR3 protein, called by TCRdb with MiXCR from the PCR reads. Here the sample spans approximately 500,000 distinct CDR3 sequences, under 12% being singletons. The sample consisted of PBMCs, taken before TCRalphabeta/CD19-depleted stem cell transplant. The receptors were gathered from a child younger than 10 with inherited bone marrow failure, due to receive a stem cell transplant. Each CDR3 is given with its conserved first and last residue. Each record gives: V gene, J gene, D gene, clone size, CDR3 protein, CDR3 DNA. A D gene is named only where the DNA matches it firmly. Expanded clones get a size class; other rows say once, few or many, or leave the size out.

TRBV7-9	TRBJ2-6	.	.	CASSLGWLWANVLTF	TGTGCCAGCAGCTTAGGTTGGCTCTGGGCCAACGTCCTGACTTTC
TRBV11-1	TRBJ2-7	.	.	CASSPRSQYEQYF	TGTGCCAGCAGCCCTAGGAGCCAATACGAGCAGTACTTC
TRBV4-3	TRBJ2-7	TRBD2	many	CASSQESIAGVYEQYF	TGCGCCAGCAGCCAAGAAAGCATAGCGGGAGTCTACGAGCAGTACTTC
TRBV4-1	TRBJ1-5	.	many	CASSPQGLYNQPQHF	TGCGCCAGCAGCCCACAGGGTCTTTACAATCAGCCCCAGCATTTT
TRBV11-1	TRBJ1-2	.	many	CASSQPRDPTPQNYGYTF	TGTGCCAGCAGCCAACCCCGGGACCCAACTCCCCAAAACTATGGCTACACCTTC
TRBV15	TRBJ2-3	.	many	CATSRDVGDTQYF	TGTGCCACCAGCAGAGACGTTGGGGATACGCAGTATTTT
TRBV30	TRBJ2-7	TRBD2	many	CAWSVGTSGIYEQYF	TGTGCCTGGAGCGTCGGGACTAGCGGCATCTACGAGCAGTACTTC
TRBV4-3	TRBJ2-7	TRBD2	many	CASSQDGAGGPYEQYF	TGCGCCAGCAGCCAAGATGGGGCGGGAGGGCCCTACGAGCAGTACTTC
TRBV4-3	TRBJ2-1	TRBD1	many	CASTYSGTDYNEQFF	TGCGCCAGCACCTACTCCGGGACAGACTACAATGAGCAGTTCTTC
TRBV7-9	TRBJ2-3	TRBD2	many	CASTLGPSGSDTQYF	TGTGCCAGCACCTTAGGTCCTAGCGGGAGTGATACGCAGTATTTT
TRBV7-9	TRBJ1-1	.	many	CASGIRIFEAFF	TGTGCCAGCGGTATCAGGATTTTTGAAGCTTTCTTT
TRBV23-1	TRBJ2-3	.	few	CASSPRRESSTDTQYF	TGCGCCAGCAGTCCCCGACGGGAATCTAGCACAGATACGCAGTATTTT
TRBV29-1	TRBJ1-1	.	few	CSVEDRNTEAFF	TGCAGCGTAGAAGACAGAAACACTGAAGCTTTCTTT
TRBV27	TRBJ2-2	.	many	CASSLRAGELFF	TGTGCCAGCAGTTTAAGGGCCGGGGAGCTGTTTTTT
TRBV27	TRBJ1-5	.	few	CASSLGSYQPQHF	TGTGCCAGCAGTTTGGGAAGTTATCAGCCCCAGCATTTT
TRBV20-1	TRBJ2-7	.	few	CSARPPGPYEQYF	TGCAGTGCGCGACCACCAGGACCCTACGAGCAGTACTTC
TRBV20-1	TRBJ2-3	TRBD1	few	CSARADAPGGTDTQYF	TGCAGTGCTAGAGCCGACGCCCCAGGGGGTACAGATACGCAGTATTTT
TRBV5-1	TRBJ2-3	.	many	CASSLGQSDTQYF	TGCGCCAGCAGCTTGGGACAATCAGATACGCAGTATTTT
TRBV12-3/TRBV12-4	TRBJ2-7	.	few	CASSPTDESSYEQYF	TGTGCCAGCAGTCCCACGGACGAGAGCTCCTACGAGCAGTACTTC
TRBV15	TRBJ1-2	.	.	CATSRAGPSRGYTF	TGTGCCACCAGCAGAGCTGGGCCTAGCAGGGGCTACACCTTC
TRBV10-1	TRBJ2-1	.	few	CASSERAYGNEQFF	TGCGCCAGCAGTGAGAGGGCCTACGGGAATGAGCAGTTCTTC
TRBV7-2	TRBJ2-7	TRBD2	many	CASSPDIIAGVSEQYF	TGTGCCAGCAGCCCAGATATAATAGCGGGAGTCTCCGAGCAGTACTTC
TRBV7-2	TRBJ2-5	.	many	CASSLAGWYPETQYF	TGTGCCAGCAGCTTAGCAGGCTGGTACCCGGAGACCCAGTACTTC
TRBV20-1	TRBJ2-5	TRBD2	.	CSALTREGQETQYF	TGCAGTGCTTTAACTCGGGAGGGCCAAGAGACCCAGTACTTC
TRBV20-1	TRBJ2-7	.	many	CSARRPGSYEQYF	TGCAGTGCTAGGCGGCCCGGCTCCTACGAGCAGTACTTC
TRBV7-8	TRBJ1-5	.	many	CASSLGPQGKNQPQHF	TGTGCCAGCAGCTTAGGTCCCCAGGGGAAAAATCAGCCCCAGCATTTT
TRBV2	TRBJ2-3	.	many	CASSAFWETGDTQYF	TGTGCCAGCAGTGCTTTTTGGGAGACCGGAGATACGCAGTATTTT
TRBV7-9	TRBJ2-1	.	once	CASSLVRAWSNEQFF	TGTGCCAGCAGCTTAGTGCGGGCTTGGAGCAATGAGCAGTTCTTC
TRBV11-1	TRBJ2-3	TRBD2	few	CASWTRPLPPDTQYF	TGTGCCAGCTGGACTAGGCCCCTTCCTCCAGATACGCAGTATTTT
TRBV7-9	TRBJ2-1	.	many	CASSYGSNEQFF	TGTGCCAGCAGTTATGGGTCCAATGAGCAGTTCTTC
TRBV4-3	TRBJ2-3	TRBD2	.	CASSQVSGLETQYF	TGCGCCAGCAGCCAAGTATCTGGACTAGAAACGCAGTATTTT
TRBV29-1	TRBJ1-2	.	many	CSVREDTQHPF	TGCAGCGTTCGAGAGGACACGCAGCATCCCTTC
TRBV16	TRBJ1-5	.	.	CASSQDLVNYQPQHF	TGTGCCAGCAGCCAAGACTTGGTTAATTATCAGCCCCAGCATTTT
TRBV29-1	TRBJ1-1	TRBD1	many	CSVDTGVEAFF	TGCAGCGTTGATACAGGGGTTGAAGCTTTCTTT
TRBV18	TRBJ1-2	.	.	CASSPLDTVGGYGYTF	TGTGCCAGCTCACCACTGGACACGGTCGGGGGCTATGGCTACACCTTC
TRBV12-2	TRBJ2-1	.	.	CASRGHTGTEIIDEQFF	TGTGCAAGTCGCGGGCATACCGGGACAGAGATAATCGATGAGCAGTTCTTC
TRBV6-2/TRBV6-3	TRBJ2-6	.	.	CASSFSRTAYSGANVLTF	TGTGCCAGCAGTTTCTCACGGACGGCTTACTCTGGGGCCAACGTCCTGACTTTC
TRBV28	TRBJ2-7	.	few	CASRGELELGRESPSYYEQYF	TGTGCCAGCAGGGGAGAACTAGAGTTGGGCAGGGAGTCACCGAGCTATTACGAGCAGTACTTC
TRBV27	TRBJ2-7	TRBD2	few	CASSLRAGGPQYEQYF	TGTGCCAGCAGTCTAAGGGCGGGAGGGCCACAGTACGAGCAGTACTTC
TRBV5-1	TRBJ2-5	.	.	CASSLGGNSETQYF	TGCGCCAGCAGCTTGGGCGGGAACTCGGAGACCCAGTACTTC
TRBV4-3	TRBJ2-2	.	many	CASSQWDLTKPNTGELFF	TGCGCCAGCAGCCAATGGGACCTAACAAAACCTAACACCGGGGAGCTGTTTTTT
TRBV5-1	TRBJ2-1	.	.	CASKLGDYNEQFF	TGCGCCAGCAAGCTAGGGGACTACAATGAGCAGTTCTTC